The 11 T cell receptor beta chains reported below all come from one sample, sequenced in a study of shared clonotypes between healthy human individuals. Measured with immunoSEQ multiplex PCR; TCRdb has only the in-frame clones, and not every one. This sample has around 2.3 million clones, with approximately 95% found just once. Sequenced input: naive CD4+ T cells sorted from blood. The subset denotes: CD45RA+ positively selected. These receptors were collected from a man aged 18 to 30 in good health.

The chain is built from TRBV10-3 and TRBJ2-6; TRBD1 matches 11 bases. This CDR3 has 19 amino acids. Germline CDR1 and CDR2: ENHRY and SYGVKD. V was clipped by 3 bases and J by 4 bases; unmatched bases: 11. The CDR3 protein is CAISDGSGQGARGANVLTF. CDR3 DNA sequence: TGTGCCATCAGTGATGGGTCAGGACAGGGGGCGCGAGGGGCCAACGTCCTGACTTTC.

The chain uses TRBV4-1 and TRBJ2-7; 12 nucleotides line up with TRBD2. The CDR3 totals 18 residues. Germline CDR1 and CDR2: MGHRA and YSYEKL. Unmatched junction bases numbered 6, after V lost 0 bases and J lost 0 bases. The CDR3 nucleotides read TGCGCCAGCAGCCAAGACACTAGCGGGAGGCCTCCCTCCTACGAGCAGTACTTC. Residues: CASSQDTSGRPPSYEQYF.

This clone was found once. This rearrangement joins TRBV28 to TRBJ1-2, with D maybe TRBD1 (6 bases). The CDR3 spans 16 residues. Per germline, CDR1 MDHEN and CDR2 SYDVKM. The germline V and J ends were trimmed by 7 bases and 6 bases, with 24 bases remaining between them. The CDR3 DNA is TGTGCCAGCATCCACCCTTCGGGCAGGGGACTCGATGGCTACACCTTC. Amino acid sequence: CASIHPSGRGLDGYTF.

The CDR3 spells CASSPSYRDGHTEAFF. The CDR3 DNA reads TGTGCCAGCTCACCGAGTTACAGGGATGGGCACACTGAAGCTTTCTTT. This sequence joins TRBV18 and TRBJ1-1; tentative D call: TRBD1 (6 bases). The CDR3 has 16 residues. The germline V gene encodes CDR1 KGHSH and CDR2 LQKENI. V was clipped by 3 bases and J by 3 bases, with 17 bases between them.

The rearrangement joins TRBV28 to TRBJ1-5; D is unclear. The germline V gene has CDR1 MDHEN and CDR2 SYDVKM. This CDR3 contains 14 residues. V was clipped by 5 bases and J by 7 bases, with 15 bases between them. In DNA form, the CDR3 reads TGTGCCAGCAGTCCAATCTCGACGGGACAGCCCCAGCATTTT. Translation: CASSPISTGQPQHF.

CDR3 sequence reads: CASSLLWDGEAFF. In nucleotides, the CDR3 is TGTGCCAGCAGCTTGTTATGGGACGGTGAAGCTTTCTTT. The chain couples TRBV5-4 to TRBJ1-1; D might be TRBD1 (5 bases). The V gene lost 1 base and the J gene lost 7 bases, with 11 bases spanning the gap. Germline CDR1 SGHNT, CDR2 YYREEE (reference sequence). The CDR3 extends over 13 amino acids.

The CDR3 nucleotides are TGTGCCAGCAGTTCAAGGCTATTCACAGGGATTGGAGGAAACACCATATATTTT. It codes for CASSSRLFTGIGGNTIYF. The rearrangement joins TRBV27 to TRBJ1-3; tentative D call: TRBD1 (6 bases). The CDR3 is made up of 18 amino acids. V shed 4 bases and J shed 4 bases, with 23 bases lying between them. The V gene's germline CDR1 is MNHEY and CDR2 SMNVEV (reference sequence).

The chain recombines TRBV6-1 with TRBJ1-3; D is perhaps TRBD1 (5 bases). Between the trimmed V and J ends, which lost 8 bases and 2 bases, there was a span of 16 bases. The CDR3 extends over 15 amino acids. Germline CDR1 is MNHNS and CDR2 is SASEGT. The CDR3 DNA sequence: TGTGCCAGCTTTTTATGGGGGGGTGCTGGAAACACCATATATTTT. Its protein is CASFLWGGAGNTIYF.

This chain links TRBV10-3 with TRBJ2-7, with 10 bases that match TRBD1. CDR3 length: 14 residues. Germline CDR1 reads ENHRY; CDR2 reads SYGVKD. Losses at the gene ends were 2 bases for V and 6 bases for J; bases not matched to a gene: 4. CDR3 nucleotides: TGTGCCATCAGTGAGGGGACAGGGGCGGCCGAGCAGTACTTC. This encodes CAISEGTGAAEQYF.

The genes are TRBV7-3 and TRBJ1-3; 9 positions match TRBD1. The V gene's germline CDR1 is SGHTA and CDR2 FQGTGA. Trimming cost V 1 base and J 4 bases; bases outside gene matches: 5. CDR3 length: 16 residues. In DNA form, the CDR3 reads TGTGCCAGCAGCTTAATGGGGACAGGGAACGGAAACACCATATATTTT. Its protein is CASSLMGTGNGNTIYF.

J is TRBJ1-2 and V is TRBV25-1; 10 bases map to TRBD1. The CDR3 length is 15 residues. The germline V gene encodes CDR1 MGHDK and CDR2 SYGVNS. Losses at the gene ends were 4 bases for V and 8 bases for J; bases not matched to a gene: 10. CDR3 nucleotide sequence: TGTGCCAGCAGTGGGGACAGGGGTATCTTGGGCGGCTACACCTTC. It yields the protein CASSGDRGILGGYTF.